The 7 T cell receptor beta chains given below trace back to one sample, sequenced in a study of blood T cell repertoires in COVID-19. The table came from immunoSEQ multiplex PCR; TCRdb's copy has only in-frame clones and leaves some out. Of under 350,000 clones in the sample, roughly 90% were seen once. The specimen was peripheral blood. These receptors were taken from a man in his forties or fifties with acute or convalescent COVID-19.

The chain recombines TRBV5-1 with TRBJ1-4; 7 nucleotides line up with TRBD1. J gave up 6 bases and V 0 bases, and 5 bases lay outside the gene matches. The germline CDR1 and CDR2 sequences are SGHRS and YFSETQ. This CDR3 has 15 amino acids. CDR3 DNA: TGCGCCAGCAGCTTGGAAGGGGGACAGTATGAAAAACTGTTTTTT. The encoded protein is CASSLEGGQYEKLFF. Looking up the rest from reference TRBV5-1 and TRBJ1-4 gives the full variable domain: KAGVTQTPRYLIKTRGQQVTLSCSPISGHRSVSWYQQTPGQGLQFLFEYFSETQRNKGNFPGRFSGRQFSNSRSEMNVSTLELGDSALYLCASSLEGGQYEKLFFGSGTQLSVL.

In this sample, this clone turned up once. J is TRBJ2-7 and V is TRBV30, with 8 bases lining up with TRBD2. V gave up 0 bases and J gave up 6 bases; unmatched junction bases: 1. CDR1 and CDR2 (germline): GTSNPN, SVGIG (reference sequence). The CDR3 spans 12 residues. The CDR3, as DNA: TGTGCCTGGAGTGTGAGCGGGGGCGAGCAGTACTTC. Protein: CAWSVSGGEQYF.

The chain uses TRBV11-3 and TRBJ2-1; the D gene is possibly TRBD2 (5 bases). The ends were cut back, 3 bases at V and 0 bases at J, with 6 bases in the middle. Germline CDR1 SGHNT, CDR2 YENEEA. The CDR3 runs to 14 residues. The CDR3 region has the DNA TGTGCCAGCAGCTTTCGGGGCTCCTACAATGAGCAGTTCTTC. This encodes CASSFRGSYNEQFF.

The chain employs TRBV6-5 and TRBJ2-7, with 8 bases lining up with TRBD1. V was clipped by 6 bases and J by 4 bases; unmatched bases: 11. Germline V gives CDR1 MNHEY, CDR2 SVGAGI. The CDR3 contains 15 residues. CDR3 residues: CASRPGQGEWYEQYF. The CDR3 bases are TGTGCCAGCAGACCCGGACAGGGAGAGTGGTACGAGCAGTACTTC.

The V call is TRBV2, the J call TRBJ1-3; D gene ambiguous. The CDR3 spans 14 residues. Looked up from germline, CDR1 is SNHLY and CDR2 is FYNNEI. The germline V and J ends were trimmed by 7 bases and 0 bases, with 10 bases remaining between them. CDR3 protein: CASKEGISGNTIYF. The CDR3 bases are TGTGCCAGCAAGGAGGGTATCTCTGGAAACACCATATATTTT.

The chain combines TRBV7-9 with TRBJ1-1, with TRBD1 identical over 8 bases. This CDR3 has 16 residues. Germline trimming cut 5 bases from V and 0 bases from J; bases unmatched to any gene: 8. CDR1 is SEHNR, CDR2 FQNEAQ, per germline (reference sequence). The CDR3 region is CASSHRTGKLNTEAFF. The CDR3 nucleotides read TGTGCCAGCAGCCACCGGACAGGGAAACTGAACACTGAAGCTTTCTTT.

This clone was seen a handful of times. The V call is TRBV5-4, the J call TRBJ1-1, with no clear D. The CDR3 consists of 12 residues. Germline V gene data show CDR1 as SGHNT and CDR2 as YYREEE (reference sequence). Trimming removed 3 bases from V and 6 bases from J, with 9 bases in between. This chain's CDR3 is CASSSGVSEAFF. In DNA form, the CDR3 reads TGTGCCAGCAGCTCCGGGGTCTCTGAAGCTTTCTTT.